Listed here are 16 T cell receptor beta chains from one sample, sequenced in a study of shared clonotypes between healthy human individuals. Data came from immunoSEQ multiplex PCR; TCRdb stores just in-frame clones and leaves some out. In the table there are over 95,000 clones, around 68% of which are singletons. The sequenced sample consisted of memory CD8+ T cells sorted from blood. Sample subset: CD45RO+ cells pooled with CCR7-negative TemRA cells. Every receptor here comes from a woman between 25 and 40 years old in good health.

The chain links TRBV6-1 to TRBJ1-1; 10 bases match TRBD1. CDR1 and CDR2 from the germline V gene are MNHNS and SASEGT. The CDR3 is 15 residues long. Trimming cost V 1 base and J 4 bases; bases outside gene matches: 3. CDR3: CASSEGDRGPTEAFF. In DNA, the CDR3 is TGTGCCAGCAGTGAAGGAGACAGGGGGCCCACTGAAGCTTTCTTT.

J is TRBJ1-1 and V is TRBV7-2; D remains ambiguous. The ends were cut back, 3 bases at V and 1 base at J, with 6 bases in the middle. Germline V gene sequence: CDR1 SGHTA, CDR2 FQGNSA. CDR3 length: 13 amino acids. This chain's CDR3 is CASSFVPNTEAFF. The DNA of the CDR3 is TGTGCCAGCAGCTTCGTACCGAACACTGAAGCTTTCTTT.

CDR3 amino acids: CASSPAGGVQETQYF. Here the CDR3 DNA reads TGTGCCAGCAGCCCAGCGGGAGGGGTTCAAGAGACCCAGTACTTC. This chain connects TRBV5-4 to TRBJ2-5, with TRBD2 matching 10 bases. In germline, CDR1 is SGHNT, CDR2 YYREEE (reference sequence). This CDR3 region has 15 residues. Losses at the gene ends were 4 bases for V and 2 bases for J; bases not matched to a gene: 5.

The rearrangement uses TRBV9 and TRBJ2-1; TRBD2 is a possible D gene (5 bases). Germline V gene lookup returns CDR1 SGDLS and CDR2 YYNGEE. Trimming shortened V by 4 bases and J by 9 bases, and 20 bases separated the two germline ends. The CDR3 is 15 amino acids. The CDR3 loop is CASSRWETSGTEQFF. The CDR3 nucleotides are TGTGCCAGCAGCAGGTGGGAGACCTCAGGTACTGAGCAGTTCTTC. Combining the CDR3 with reference TRBV9 and TRBJ2-1 gives the whole variable domain DSGVTQTPKHLITATGQRVTLRCSPRSGDLSVYWYQQSLDQGLQFLIQYYNGEERAKGNILERFSAQQFPDLHSELNLSSLELGDSALYFCASSRWETSGTEQFFGPGTRLTVL.

The chain carries TRBV6-5 and TRBJ2-2, with 9 bases that match TRBD2. Germline lookup yields CDR1 MNHEY and CDR2 SVGAGI. The CDR3 consists of 16 residues. After removal of 4 bases from V and 5 bases from J, the junction contained 8 bases not matched to a gene. The CDR3 DNA reads as TGTGCCAGCAGTTTCTTAGCGGGGGTAGGGACCGGGGAGCTGTTTTTT. Its protein is CASSFLAGVGTGELFF.

CDR3 nucleotides: TGTGCCAGCAGGTGGTTGCAGGATCATGAGCAGTTCTTC. It is translated as CASRWLQDHEQFF. This chain connects TRBV28 to TRBJ2-1; D gene uncertain. CDR3 length equals 13 residues. Germline CDR1 is MDHEN and CDR2 is SYDVKM. Trimming stripped 6 bases from V and 8 bases from J, with 14 bases between.

The chain links TRBV6-1 to TRBJ1-2; D not certain. Trimming cost V 8 bases and J 9 bases, with 10 bases left between them. Germline CDR1 and CDR2: MNHNS and SASEGT. This CDR3 has 10 amino acids. The CDR3 bases are TGTGCCAGCCCGGCGGTTTGCTACACCTTC. Amino acids: CASPAVCYTF.

This chain joins TRBV5-4 and TRBJ1-2; tentatively, D is TRBD1 (6 bases). The CDR3 is made up of 13 amino acids. V was shortened by 5 bases and J by 5 bases, with 13 bases between the two germline ends. Germline CDR1 and CDR2: SGHNT and YYREEE (reference sequence). In DNA form, the CDR3 reads TGTGCCAGCAGTCAGTACAGGGCGTATGGCTACACCTTC. Its protein is CASSQYRAYGYTF. Based on the CDR3 plus reference TRBV5-4 and TRBJ1-2, the full variable domain is ETGVTQSPTHLIKTRGQQVTLRCSSQSGHNTVSWYQQALGQGPQFIFQYYREEENGRGNFPPRFSGLQFPNYSSELNVNALELDDSALYLCASSQYRAYGYTFGSGTRLTVV.

The gene calls are TRBV28 and TRBJ1-2, with D tentatively TRBD1 (5 bases). Germline V CDR1 and CDR2: MDHEN, SYDVKM. The CDR3 is made up of 12 amino acids. Trimming stripped 6 bases from V and 8 bases from J, with 13 bases between. The CDR3 coding sequence is TGTGCCAGCAGATCAGGGTGGGAAGGCTACACCTTC. Its protein is CASRSGWEGYTF.

This clone was seen a few times. The rearrangement links TRBV4-1 to TRBJ2-3; D ambiguous. The CDR3 runs 14 residues. V lost 1 base and J 0 bases, leaving 5 bases between the germline ends. CDR1 is MGHRA, CDR2 YSYEKL, per germline. The DNA for the CDR3 is TGCGCCAGCAGCCAAGTTGGTAGCACAGATACGCAGTATTTT. Translation: CASSQVGSTDTQYF.

This clone was found once. The rearrangement links TRBV7-9 to TRBJ1-2; D call uncertain. V gave up 2 bases and J gave up 8 bases, with 18 bases separating them. CDR1 and CDR2 (germline): SEHNR, FQNEAQ (reference sequence). This CDR3 spans 15 amino acids. The CDR3 DNA reads as TGTGCCAGCAGCTTAAGCAGGACGGGAAGCCAGGGCTACACCTTC. Protein sequence: CASSLSRTGSQGYTF.

A note on this clone: Given a far larger clone just one base away, this is likely a sequencing read error. V and J are TRBV6-1 and TRBJ2-3, with D perhaps given as TRBD1 or TRBD2 (5 bases each). Germline-derived CDR1 and CDR2 are MNHNS and SASEGT. This CDR3 comprises 15 residues. Trimming pared 8 bases from V and 2 bases from J, leaving 17 bases between. DNA for the CDR3: TGTGCCAGCCTTGCCGGGATAGGGGACACAGATACGCAGTATTTT. Translation: CASLAGIGDTDTQYF.

V and J are TRBV14 and TRBJ2-7; D gene uncertain. The CDR3 spans 14 residues. The V gene lost 3 bases and the J gene lost 3 bases, with 12 bases spanning the gap. The V gene's germline CDR1 is SGHDN and CDR2 FVKESK. For the CDR3, the DNA is TGTGCCAGCAGCCAGCCATTGGTGAACTACGAGCAGTACTTC. Amino acids: CASSQPLVNYEQYF.

V and J are TRBV5-1 and TRBJ2-7; no definite D call. Germline V gene lookup returns CDR1 SGHRS and CDR2 YFSETQ. The CDR3 runs 15 residues. V lost 5 bases and J 2 bases, leaving 17 bases between the germline ends. CDR3 in DNA: TGCGCCAGCAGGTCCGGGTTTGGTACACCCTACGAGCAGTACTTC. Amino acids: CASRSGFGTPYEQYF.

The chain carries TRBV4-1 and TRBJ1-1; D is unresolved. V gave up 0 bases and J gave up 7 bases, with 9 bases separating them. The CDR3 consists of 13 residues. Germline lookup yields CDR1 MGHRA and CDR2 YSYEKL. The CDR3 is CASSQDPGGEAFF. The DNA of the CDR3 is TGCGCCAGCAGCCAAGATCCGGGAGGTGAAGCTTTCTTT.

The rearrangement links TRBV18 to TRBJ2-7; 10 positions agree with TRBD2. CDR3 length equals 14 residues. V lost 1 base to trimming and J lost 11 bases; unmatched junction nucleotides: 8. From germline, CDR1 is KGHSH and CDR2 LQKENI. CDR3 in DNA: TGTGCCAGCTCACCACAGCGGGAGGGCCATCCGGAGTACTTC. Amino acids: CASSPQREGHPEYF. Full variable domain (missing parts from reference TRBV18 and TRBJ2-7): NAGVMQNPRHLVRRRGQEARLRCSPMKGHSHVYWYRQLPEEGLKFMVYLQKENIIDESGMPKERFSAEFPKEGPSILRIQQVVRGDSAAYFCASSPQREGHPEYFGPGTRLTVT.